Listed below are T cell receptor beta chains from one sample, sequenced in a study of T cells after somatic rescue of genetic block. Data came from immunoSEQ multiplex PCR; TCRdb stores just in-frame clones and leaves some out. The repertoire includes around 100,000 clones, 75% to 95% of them detected once, and approximately 1.5% sits in the top ten. The sample taken for sequencing was peripheral blood mononuclear cells (PBMCs). The receptors were sampled from a woman younger than 30. Each CDR3 is given with its conserved first and last residue. Fields, in order: V gene, J gene, clone size, D gene, CDR3 protein, CDR3 DNA. D genes are given only for firm matches. Size tells how often a clone was seen (once, few, many) or the class of an expanded clone, and some rows leave it out.

V: TRBV4-3
J: TRBJ2-7
size: -
D: -
CDR3: CASSQDLPGAKQYF
DNA: TGCGCCAGCAGCCAAGATCTTCCAGGGGCCAAGCAGTACTTC

V: TRBV4-1
J: TRBJ2-2
size: once
D: -
CDR3: CASSSPRFAGELFF
DNA: TGCGCCAGCAGCTCACCCCGGTTTGCCGGGGAGCTGTTTTTT

V: TRBV5-6
J: TRBJ1-3
size: -
D: -
CDR3: CASSLLRLVKGNTIYF
DNA: TGTGCCAGCAGCTTGCTTAGGCTGGTTAAGGGAAACACCATATATTTT

V: TRBV4-2
J: TRBJ2-6
size: -
D: -
CDR3: CAGSRESGDGANVLTF
DNA: TGTGCCGGCAGCCGGGAATCAGGGGATGGGGCCAACGTCCTGACTTTC

V: TRBV5-6
J: TRBJ1-2
size: few
D: -
CDR3: CASSLWPSAYGYTF
DNA: TGTGCCAGCAGCTTATGGCCGTCGGCCTATGGCTACACCTTC

V: TRBV5-1
J: TRBJ1-4
size: -
D: -
CDR3: CASSLTGLVGEKLFF
DNA: TGCGCCAGCAGCTTGACAGGCCTGGTGGGGGAAAAACTGTTTTTT

V: TRBV30
J: TRBJ2-5
size: -
D: TRBD2
CDR3: CAWSKGTSGLETQYF
DNA: TGTGCCTGGAGTAAAGGGACTAGCGGTCTAGAGACCCAGTACTTC

V: TRBV30
J: TRBJ1-6
size: -
D: -
CDR3: CAWSVRRVSYNSPLHF
DNA: TGTGCCTGGAGTGTACGGCGAGTCTCCTATAATTCACCCCTCCACTTT

V: TRBV9
J: TRBJ2-2
size: -
D: -
CDR3: CASSTPFEGNTGELFF
DNA: TGTGCCAGCAGCACCCCGTTTGAAGGGAACACCGGGGAGCTGTTTTTT

V: TRBV28
J: TRBJ1-5
size: -
D: -
CDR3: CASSLSGGSFSNQPQHF
DNA: TGTGCCAGCAGTTTAAGCGGCGGGTCCTTTAGCAATCAGCCCCAGCATTTT